One sample yielded the 13 T cell receptor beta chains listed below, sequenced in a study of blood T cell repertoires in COVID-19. This table comes from immunoSEQ multiplex PCR, and its TCRdb copy is limited to in-frame clones, with some not included. Of some 140,000 clones listed, around 86% were seen once; the top ten hold roughly 2.5%. The sample comprised peripheral blood. The source of these receptors is a man aged 45-60 years with active COVID-19.

A few counts support this clone. The CDR3 region has the DNA TGTGCCAGCAGTCCCGAGGGACAGGGGTGGAATTCACCCCTCCACTTT. Translated, it gives CASSPEGQGWNSPLHF. The rearrangement links TRBV2 to TRBJ1-6; TRBD1 agrees at 10 bases. The CDR3 length is 16 residues. In germline, CDR1 is SNHLY, CDR2 FYNNEI. V lost 5 bases and J lost 7; bases outside the gene matches: 8.

This clone appeared a few times. This chain connects TRBV27 to TRBJ2-7, with D perhaps matching TRBD1 (5 bases). The CDR3 is 14 residues long. Germline CDR1 reads MNHEY; CDR2 reads SMNVEV (reference sequence). The ends were cut back, 5 bases at V and 4 bases at J, with 15 bases in the middle. The CDR3: CASSPQGDSYEQYF. CDR3 bases: TGTGCCAGCAGTCCGCAAGGGGATTCTTACGAGCAGTACTTC.

The chain joins TRBV5-1 to TRBJ2-6; D might be TRBD1 (6 bases). This CDR3 has 18 amino acids. Germline V gives CDR1 SGHRS, CDR2 YFSETQ. V was clipped by 3 bases and J by 4 bases, with 20 bases between them. CDR3 in amino acids: CASSWTQQGFAGANVLTF. The CDR3 DNA reads TGCGCCAGCAGCTGGACACAACAGGGTTTTGCAGGGGCCAACGTCCTGACTTTC.

V gene TRBV2 combines with J gene TRBJ1-1; 12 positions agree with TRBD1. Germline-derived CDR1 and CDR2 are SNHLY and FYNNEI. Trimming removed 6 bases from V and 4 bases from J; junction bases left unmatched: 3. CDR3 size: 14 residues. In DNA, the CDR3 is TGTGCCAGCAGGGGACAGGGGGCGTTCACTGAAGCTTTCTTT. Amino acids: CASRGQGAFTEAFF.

The chain joins TRBV2 to TRBJ1-2; TRBD1 agrees at 8 bases. V shed 4 bases, J shed 4 bases, and the junction held 8 bases outside the gene matches. CDR1 SNHLY and CDR2 FYNNEI come from the germline V gene. The CDR3 contains 15 residues. CDR3 nucleotide sequence: TGTGCCAGCAGTGCGGTGGACAGGGAGGTCTATGGCTACACCTTC. Its translation: CASSAVDREVYGYTF.

This rearrangement joins TRBV5-1 to TRBJ1-1; D unclear. V was clipped by 5 bases and J by 3 bases, with 11 bases between them. Germline CDR1 is SGHRS and CDR2 is YFSETQ. CDR3 length equals 13 residues. CDR3 loop: CASSFSVDTEAFF. CDR3 nucleotide sequence: TGCGCCAGCAGTTTTTCAGTGGACACTGAAGCTTTCTTT.

This rearrangement joins TRBV7-9 to TRBJ2-4, with D perhaps matching TRBD1 (5 bases). Germline assignment: CDR1 SEHNR and CDR2 FQNEAQ (reference sequence). V was trimmed by 0 bases and J by 8 bases, leaving 11 bases between them. The CDR3 runs 14 residues. The chain's CDR3 is CASSLAGVRDIQYF. The CDR3 nucleotides read TGTGCCAGCAGCTTAGCAGGGGTAAGGGACATTCAGTACTTC.

The chain carries TRBV18 and TRBJ2-1, with TRBD2 matching over 7 bases. Germline assignment: CDR1 KGHSH and CDR2 LQKENI. There are 12 residues in the CDR3. The CDR3 sequence is CAGGTSYNEQFF. For the CDR3, the DNA is TGTGCGGGGGGGACCTCCTACAATGAGCAGTTCTTC.

The gene calls are TRBV7-9 and TRBJ1-6; D is ambiguous. The germline V and J ends were trimmed by 2 bases and 0 bases, with 5 bases remaining between them. CDR1 SEHNR and CDR2 FQNEAQ come from the germline V gene (reference sequence). This CDR3 spans 15 amino acids. The CDR3 coding sequence is TGTGCCAGCAGCTTAAGTAGCTCCTATAATTCACCCCTCCACTTT. This codes for CASSLSSSYNSPLHF.

The gene calls are TRBV9 and TRBJ1-6; 8 bases line up with TRBD1. CDR3 size: 17 residues. V shed 4 bases, J shed 9 bases, and the junction held 15 bases outside the gene matches. CDR1 is SGDLS and CDR2 is YYNGEE in the germline V gene. CDR3 region: CASSLTRGTGLGSPLHF. CDR3 in DNA: TGTGCCAGCAGCTTAACCCGCGGGACAGGTCTAGGTTCACCCCTCCACTTT.

The chain uses TRBV27 and TRBJ1-1; maybe TRBD1 (6 bases). Germline V CDR1 and CDR2: MNHEY, SMNVEV (reference sequence). V was cut by 6 bases and J by 5 bases, with 10 bases left in between. The CDR3 runs to 12 residues. CDR3 sequence reads: CASSPDRTEAFF. The CDR3 DNA reads as TGTGCCAGCAGCCCGGACAGAACTGAAGCTTTCTTT.

This clone was recorded only once. The genes are TRBV5-1 and TRBJ2-3; TRBD2 might be the D (5 bases). The CDR3 length is 14 residues. CDR1 and CDR2 (germline): SGHRS, YFSETQ. Trimming took off 0 bases at V and 4 bases at J, with 9 bases between the two ends. CDR3 sequence: CASSLAERADTQYF. DNA for the CDR3: TGCGCCAGCAGCTTGGCTGAGAGGGCAGATACGCAGTATTTT.

This clone has a single count. Here the CDR3 DNA reads TGTGCCAGCAGCCAAGTAAGCCGGGAAGCTTTCTTT. Translating it yields CASSQVSREAFF. V and J are TRBV3-1 (or the pseudogene TRBV3-2) and TRBJ1-1; no firm D call. Germline V gene data show CDR1 as LGHDT and CDR2 as YNNKEL (reference sequence). This CDR3 has 12 residues. Trimming stripped 1 base from V and 8 bases from J, with 8 bases between.